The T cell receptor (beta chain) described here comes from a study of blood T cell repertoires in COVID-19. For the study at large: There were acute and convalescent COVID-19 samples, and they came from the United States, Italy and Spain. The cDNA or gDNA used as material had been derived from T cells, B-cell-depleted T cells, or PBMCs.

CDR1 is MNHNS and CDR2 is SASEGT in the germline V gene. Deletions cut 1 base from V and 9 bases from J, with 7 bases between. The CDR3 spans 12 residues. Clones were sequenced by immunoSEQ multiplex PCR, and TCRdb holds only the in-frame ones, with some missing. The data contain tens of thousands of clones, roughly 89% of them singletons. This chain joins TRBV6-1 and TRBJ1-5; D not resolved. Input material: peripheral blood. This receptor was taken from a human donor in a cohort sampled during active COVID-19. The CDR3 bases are TGTGCCAGCAGTGAAGTGGCTTCGCCCCAGCATTTT. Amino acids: CASSEVASPQHF.